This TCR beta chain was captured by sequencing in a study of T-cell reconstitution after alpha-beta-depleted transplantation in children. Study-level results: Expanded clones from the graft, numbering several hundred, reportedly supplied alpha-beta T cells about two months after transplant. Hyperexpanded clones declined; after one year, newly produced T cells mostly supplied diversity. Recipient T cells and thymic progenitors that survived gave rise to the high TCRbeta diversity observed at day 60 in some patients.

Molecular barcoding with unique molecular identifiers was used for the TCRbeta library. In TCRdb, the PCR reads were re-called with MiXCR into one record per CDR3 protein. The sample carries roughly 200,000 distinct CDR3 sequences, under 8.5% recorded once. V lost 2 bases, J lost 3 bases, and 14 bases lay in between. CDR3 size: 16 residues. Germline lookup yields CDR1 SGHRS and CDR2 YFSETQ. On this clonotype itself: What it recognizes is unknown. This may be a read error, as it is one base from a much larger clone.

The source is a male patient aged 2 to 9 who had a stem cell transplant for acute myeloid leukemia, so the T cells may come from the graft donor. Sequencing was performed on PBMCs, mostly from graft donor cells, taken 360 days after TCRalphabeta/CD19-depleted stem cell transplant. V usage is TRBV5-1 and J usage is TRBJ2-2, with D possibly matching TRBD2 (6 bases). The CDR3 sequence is CASSFEPGTYTGELFF. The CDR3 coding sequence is TGCGCCAGCAGCTTTGAACCCGGGACTTACACCGGGGAGCTGTTTTTT.